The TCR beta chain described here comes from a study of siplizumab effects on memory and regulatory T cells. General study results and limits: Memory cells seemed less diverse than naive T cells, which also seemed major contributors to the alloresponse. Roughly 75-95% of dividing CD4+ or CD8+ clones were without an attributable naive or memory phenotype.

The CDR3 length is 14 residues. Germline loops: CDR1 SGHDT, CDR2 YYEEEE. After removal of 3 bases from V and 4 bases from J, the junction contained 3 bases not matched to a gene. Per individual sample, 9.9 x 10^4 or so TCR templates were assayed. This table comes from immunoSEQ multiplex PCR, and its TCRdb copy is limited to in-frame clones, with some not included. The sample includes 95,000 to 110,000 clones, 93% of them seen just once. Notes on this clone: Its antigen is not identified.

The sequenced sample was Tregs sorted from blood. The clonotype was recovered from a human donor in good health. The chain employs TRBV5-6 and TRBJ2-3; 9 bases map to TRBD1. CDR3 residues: CASSSNRGPDTQYF. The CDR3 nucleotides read TGTGCCAGCAGCTCTAACAGGGGGCCAGATACGCAGTATTTT. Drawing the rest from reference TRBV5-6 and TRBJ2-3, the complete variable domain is DAGVTQSPTHLIKTRGQQVTLRCSPKSGHDTVSWYQQALGQGPQFIFQYYEEEERQRGNFPDRFSGHQFPNYSSELNVNALLLGDSALYLCASSSNRGPDTQYFGPGTRLTVL.